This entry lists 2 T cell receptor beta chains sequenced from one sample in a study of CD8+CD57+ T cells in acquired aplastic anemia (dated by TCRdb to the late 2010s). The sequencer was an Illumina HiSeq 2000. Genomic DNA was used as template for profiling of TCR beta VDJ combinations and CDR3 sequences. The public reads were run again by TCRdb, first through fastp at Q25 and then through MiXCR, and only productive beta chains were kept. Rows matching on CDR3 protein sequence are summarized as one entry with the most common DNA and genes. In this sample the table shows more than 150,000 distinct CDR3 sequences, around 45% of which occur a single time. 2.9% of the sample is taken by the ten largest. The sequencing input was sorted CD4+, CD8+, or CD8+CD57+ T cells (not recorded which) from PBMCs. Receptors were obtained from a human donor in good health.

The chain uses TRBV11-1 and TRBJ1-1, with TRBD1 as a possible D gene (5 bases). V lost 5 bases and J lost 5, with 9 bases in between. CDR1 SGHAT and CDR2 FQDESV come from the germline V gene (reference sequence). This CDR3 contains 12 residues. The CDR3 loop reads CASSTGQTEAFF. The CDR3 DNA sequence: TGTGCCAGCAGCACAGGACAAACTGAAGCTTTCTTT. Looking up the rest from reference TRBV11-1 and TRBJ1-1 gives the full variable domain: EAEVAQSPRYKITEKSQAVAFWCDPISGHATLYWYRQILGQGPELLVQFQDESVVDDSQLPKDRFSAERLKGVDSTLKIQPAELGDSAMYLCASSTGQTEAFFGQGTRLTVV.

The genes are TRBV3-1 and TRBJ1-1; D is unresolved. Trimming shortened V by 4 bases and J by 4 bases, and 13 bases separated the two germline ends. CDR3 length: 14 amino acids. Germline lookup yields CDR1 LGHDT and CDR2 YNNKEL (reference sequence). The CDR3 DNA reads TGTGCCAGCAGCCGGGCGGGCGTGGGCACTGAAGCTTTCTTT. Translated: CASSRAGVGTEAFF.